This section outlines one TCR beta chain sequence together with its context. Data came from immunoSEQ multiplex PCR; TCRdb stores just in-frame clones and leaves some out. The sample consists of 350,000 to 550,000 clones, about 89% of them appearing once. The sample belongs to a study of blood T cell repertoires in COVID-19. Study background: Sources were T cells, B-cell-depleted T cells, or PBMCs; the material itself was cDNA or gDNA.

V dropped 5 bases and J dropped 3; count of bases not matched to a gene: 11. Germline CDR1 reads SNHLY; CDR2 reads FYNNEI. The CDR3 runs to 17 residues. Sequenced input: peripheral blood. This receptor was obtained from a woman aged 30 to 39 with acute or convalescent COVID-19. The chain recombines TRBV2 with TRBJ2-5; 11 nucleotides line up with TRBD2. The CDR3 DNA reads as TGTGCCAGCAGTTCTTCCCCGGGACTAGCGGAGAAAGAGACCCAGTACTTC. Amino acid sequence: CASSSSPGLAEKETQYF.